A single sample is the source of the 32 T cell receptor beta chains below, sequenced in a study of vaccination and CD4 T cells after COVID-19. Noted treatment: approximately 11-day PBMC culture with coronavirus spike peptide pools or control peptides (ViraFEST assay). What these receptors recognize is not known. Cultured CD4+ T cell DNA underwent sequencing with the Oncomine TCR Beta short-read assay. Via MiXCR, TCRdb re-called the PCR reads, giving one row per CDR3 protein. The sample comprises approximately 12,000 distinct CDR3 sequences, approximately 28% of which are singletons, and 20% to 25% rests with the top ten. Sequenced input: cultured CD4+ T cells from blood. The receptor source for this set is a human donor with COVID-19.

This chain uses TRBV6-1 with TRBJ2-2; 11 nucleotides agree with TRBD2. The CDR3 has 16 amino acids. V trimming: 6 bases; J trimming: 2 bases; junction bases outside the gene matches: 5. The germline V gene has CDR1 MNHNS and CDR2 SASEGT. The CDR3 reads CASRPTSGGNTGELFF. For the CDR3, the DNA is TGTGCCAGCAGGCCTACTAGCGGGGGAAACACCGGGGAGCTGTTTTTT.

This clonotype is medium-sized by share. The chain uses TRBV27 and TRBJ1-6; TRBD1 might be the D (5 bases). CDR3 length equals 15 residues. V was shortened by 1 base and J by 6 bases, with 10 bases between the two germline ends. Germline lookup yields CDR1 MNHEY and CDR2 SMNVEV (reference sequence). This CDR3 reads CASSLFPGSNSPLHF. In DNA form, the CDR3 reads TGTGCCAGCAGTTTATTCCCAGGGAGTAATTCACCCCTCCACTTT.

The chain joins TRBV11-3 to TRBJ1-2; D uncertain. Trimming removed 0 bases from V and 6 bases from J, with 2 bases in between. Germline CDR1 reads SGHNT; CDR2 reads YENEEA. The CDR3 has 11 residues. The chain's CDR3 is CASSLENGYTF. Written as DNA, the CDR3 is TGTGCCAGCAGCTTAGAGAATGGCTACACCTTC.

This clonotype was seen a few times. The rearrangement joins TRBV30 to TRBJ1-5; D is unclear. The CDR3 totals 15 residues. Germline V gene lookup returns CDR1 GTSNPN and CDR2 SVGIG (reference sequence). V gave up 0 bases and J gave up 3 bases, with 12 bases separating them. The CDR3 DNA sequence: TGTGCCTGGAGTGTAGGCTCGTACGTCAATCAGCCCCAGCATTTT. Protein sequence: CAWSVGSYVNQPQHF.

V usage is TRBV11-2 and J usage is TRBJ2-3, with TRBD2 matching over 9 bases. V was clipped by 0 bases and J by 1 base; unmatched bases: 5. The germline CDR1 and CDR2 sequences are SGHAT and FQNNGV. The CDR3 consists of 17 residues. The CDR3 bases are TGTGCCAGCAGCTTAGATCCGCGGGGGGGAGGCACAGATACGCAGTATTTT. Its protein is CASSLDPRGGGTDTQYF.

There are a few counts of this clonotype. The CDR3 region has the DNA TGTGCCAGCAGTTTAAGGGCTAGGGGAAACAATGAGCAGTTCTTC. Amino acid sequence: CASSLRARGNNEQFF. The chain is built from TRBV27 and TRBJ2-1; maybe TRBD1 (5 bases). This CDR3 region has 15 residues. V shed 2 bases and J shed 5 bases, with 13 bases lying between them. Germline CDR1 reads MNHEY; CDR2 reads SMNVEV (reference sequence).

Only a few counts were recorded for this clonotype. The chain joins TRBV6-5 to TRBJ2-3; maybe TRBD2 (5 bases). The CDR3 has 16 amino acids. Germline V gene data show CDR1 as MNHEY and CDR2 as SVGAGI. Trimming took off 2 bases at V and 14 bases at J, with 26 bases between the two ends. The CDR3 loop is CASSYESGEGPRIGYF. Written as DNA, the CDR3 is TGTGCCAGCAGTTACGAGAGCGGTGAGGGTCCCCGTATCGGGTATTTT.

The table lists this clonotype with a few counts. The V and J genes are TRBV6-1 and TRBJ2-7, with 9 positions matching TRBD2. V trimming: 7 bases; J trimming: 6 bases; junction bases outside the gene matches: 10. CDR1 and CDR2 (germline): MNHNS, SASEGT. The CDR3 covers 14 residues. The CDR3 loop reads CASNPPGLAGEQYF. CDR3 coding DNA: TGTGCCAGCAATCCCCCGGGACTAGCAGGCGAGCAGTACTTC.

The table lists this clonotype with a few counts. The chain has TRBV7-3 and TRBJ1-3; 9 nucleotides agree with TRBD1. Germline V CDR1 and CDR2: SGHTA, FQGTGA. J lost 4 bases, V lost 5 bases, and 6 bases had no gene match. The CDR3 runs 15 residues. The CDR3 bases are TGTGCCAGCAGCGCCACAGGGGGCGGGGGAAACACCATATATTTT. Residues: CASSATGGGGNTIYF.

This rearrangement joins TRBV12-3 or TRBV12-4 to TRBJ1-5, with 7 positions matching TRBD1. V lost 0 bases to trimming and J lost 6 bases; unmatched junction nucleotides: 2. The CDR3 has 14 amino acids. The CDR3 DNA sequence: TGTGCCAGCAGTTTAGCAGGGGGCGGTCAGCCCCAGCATTTT. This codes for CASSLAGGGQPQHF.

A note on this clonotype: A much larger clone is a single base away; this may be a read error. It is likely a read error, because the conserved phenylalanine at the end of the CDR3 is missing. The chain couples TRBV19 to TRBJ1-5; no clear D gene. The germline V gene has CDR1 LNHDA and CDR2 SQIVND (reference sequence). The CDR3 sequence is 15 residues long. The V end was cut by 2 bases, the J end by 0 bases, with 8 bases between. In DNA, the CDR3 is TGTGCCAGTAGTATATTTGGGGATAGCAATCAGCCCCAGCATCTT. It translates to CASSIFGDSNQPQHL.

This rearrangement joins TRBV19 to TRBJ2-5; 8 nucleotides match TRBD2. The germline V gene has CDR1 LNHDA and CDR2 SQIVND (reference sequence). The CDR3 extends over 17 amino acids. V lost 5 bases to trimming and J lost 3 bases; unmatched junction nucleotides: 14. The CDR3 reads CASSPPPLLAVEETQYF. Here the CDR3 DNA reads TGTGCCAGTAGTCCTCCGCCCCTACTAGCGGTAGAAGAGACCCAGTACTTC.

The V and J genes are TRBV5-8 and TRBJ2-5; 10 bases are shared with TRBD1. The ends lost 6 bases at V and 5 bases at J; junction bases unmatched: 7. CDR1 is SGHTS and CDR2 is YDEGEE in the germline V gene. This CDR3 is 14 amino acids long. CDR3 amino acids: CASKRDRGLETQYF. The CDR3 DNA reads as TGTGCCAGCAAAAGGGACAGGGGCCTCGAGACCCAGTACTTC.

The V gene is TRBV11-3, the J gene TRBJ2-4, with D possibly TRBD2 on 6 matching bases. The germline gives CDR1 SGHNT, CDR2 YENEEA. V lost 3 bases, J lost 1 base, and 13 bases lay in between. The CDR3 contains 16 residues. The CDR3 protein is CASSLSHGGAKNIQYF. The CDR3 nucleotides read TGTGCCAGCAGCTTGTCTCACGGGGGTGCCAAAAACATTCAGTACTTC.

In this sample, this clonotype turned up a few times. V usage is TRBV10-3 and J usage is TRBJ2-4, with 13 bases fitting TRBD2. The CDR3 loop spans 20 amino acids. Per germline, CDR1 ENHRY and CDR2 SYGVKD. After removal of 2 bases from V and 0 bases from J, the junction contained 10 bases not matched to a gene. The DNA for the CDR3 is TGTGCCATCAGTGAGGCCAGGACTAGCGGGGGAAACCTAGCCAAAAACATTCAGTACTTC. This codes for CAISEARTSGGNLAKNIQYF.

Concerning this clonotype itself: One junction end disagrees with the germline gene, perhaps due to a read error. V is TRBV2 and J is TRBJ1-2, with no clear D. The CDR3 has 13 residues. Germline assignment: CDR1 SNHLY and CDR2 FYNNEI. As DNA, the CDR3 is TGCGCCAGCAGCCAAGATCAGAGGTTTGGCTACACCTTC. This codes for CASSQDQRFGYTF. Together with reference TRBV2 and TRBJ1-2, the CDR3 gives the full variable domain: EPEVTQTPSHQVTQMGQEVILRCVPISNHLYFYWYRQILGQKVEFLVSFYNNEISEKSEIFDDQFSVERPDGSNFTLKIRSTKLEDSAMYFCASSQDQRFGYTFGSGTRLTVV.

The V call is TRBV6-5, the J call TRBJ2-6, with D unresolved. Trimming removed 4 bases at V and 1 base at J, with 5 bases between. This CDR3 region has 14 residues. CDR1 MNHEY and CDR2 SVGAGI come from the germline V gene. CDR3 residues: CASSFESGANVLTF. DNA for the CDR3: TGTGCCAGCAGTTTCGAATCTGGGGCCAACGTCCTGACTTTC.

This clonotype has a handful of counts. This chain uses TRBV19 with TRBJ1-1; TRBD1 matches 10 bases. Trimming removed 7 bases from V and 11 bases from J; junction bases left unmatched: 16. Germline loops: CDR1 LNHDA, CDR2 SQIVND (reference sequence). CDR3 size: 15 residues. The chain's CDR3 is CASTEGGQGTRDAFF. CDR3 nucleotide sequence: TGTGCCAGTACCGAGGGGGGACAGGGGACCCGAGACGCTTTCTTT.

The CDR3 DNA reads TGTGCCAGCAGTTTACGGGGATTCGGCAATCAGCCCCAGCATTTT. This gives the protein CASSLRGFGNQPQHF. The V gene is TRBV12-3 or TRBV12-4, the J gene TRBJ1-5; D is uncertain. V was trimmed by 2 bases and J by 2 bases, leaving 10 bases between them. This CDR3 spans 15 amino acids.

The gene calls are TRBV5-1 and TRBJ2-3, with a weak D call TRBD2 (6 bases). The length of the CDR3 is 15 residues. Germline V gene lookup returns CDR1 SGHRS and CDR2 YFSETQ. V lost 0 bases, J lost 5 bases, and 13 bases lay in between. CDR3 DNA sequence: TGCGCCAGCAGCTTGGACGTGGCGGGGAAAGATACGCAGTATTTT. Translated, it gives CASSLDVAGKDTQYF.

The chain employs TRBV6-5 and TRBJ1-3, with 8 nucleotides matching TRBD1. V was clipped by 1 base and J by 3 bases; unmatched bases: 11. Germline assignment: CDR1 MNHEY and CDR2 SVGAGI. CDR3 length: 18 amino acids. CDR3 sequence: CASSYYYPGQEDGNTIYF. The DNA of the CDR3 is TGTGCCAGCAGTTACTACTACCCGGGACAGGAAGATGGAAACACCATATATTTT.

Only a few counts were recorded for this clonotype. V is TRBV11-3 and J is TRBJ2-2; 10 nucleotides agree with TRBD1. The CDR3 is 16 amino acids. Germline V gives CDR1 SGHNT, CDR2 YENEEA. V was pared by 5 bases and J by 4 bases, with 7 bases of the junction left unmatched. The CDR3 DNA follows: TGTGCCAGCAGCGCCGACAGGGGGCGAGGCACCGGGGAGCTGTTTTTT. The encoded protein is CASSADRGRGTGELFF.

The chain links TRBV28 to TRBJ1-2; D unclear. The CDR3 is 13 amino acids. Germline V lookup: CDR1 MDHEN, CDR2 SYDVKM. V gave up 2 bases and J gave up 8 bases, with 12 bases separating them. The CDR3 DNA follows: TGTGCCAGCAGTTTACCGGGTTTCGTAGGCTACACCTTC. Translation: CASSLPGFVGYTF.

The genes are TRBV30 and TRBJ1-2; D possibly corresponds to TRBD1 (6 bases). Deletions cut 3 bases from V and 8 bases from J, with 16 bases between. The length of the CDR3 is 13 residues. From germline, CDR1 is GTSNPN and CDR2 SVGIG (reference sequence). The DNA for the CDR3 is TGTGCCTGGAGCCCACGAGGGGGGCTCGGCTACACCTTC. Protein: CAWSPRGGLGYTF.

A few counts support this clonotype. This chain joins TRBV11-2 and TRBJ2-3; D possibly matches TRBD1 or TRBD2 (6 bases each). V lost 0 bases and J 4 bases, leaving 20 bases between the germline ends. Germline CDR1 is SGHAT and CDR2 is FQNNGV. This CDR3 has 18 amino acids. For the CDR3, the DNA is TGTGCCAGCAGCTTAGAGCCCCCGGGGGCAAAGGGCTCAGATACGCAGTATTTT. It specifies CASSLEPPGAKGSDTQYF.

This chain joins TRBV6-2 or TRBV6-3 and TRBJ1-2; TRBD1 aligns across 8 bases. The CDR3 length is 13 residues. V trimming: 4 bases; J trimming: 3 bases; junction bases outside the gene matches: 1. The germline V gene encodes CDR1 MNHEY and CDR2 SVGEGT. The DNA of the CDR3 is TGTGCCAGCAGTTCGACAGGGGACTATGGCTACACCTTC. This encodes CASSSTGDYGYTF.

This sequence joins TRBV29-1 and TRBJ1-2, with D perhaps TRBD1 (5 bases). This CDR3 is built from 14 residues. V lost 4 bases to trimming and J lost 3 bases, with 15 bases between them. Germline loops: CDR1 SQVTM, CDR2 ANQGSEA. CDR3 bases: TGCAGCGTTGTCGGTCTGGGGCTATACTATGGCTACACCTTC. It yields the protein CSVVGLGLYYGYTF.

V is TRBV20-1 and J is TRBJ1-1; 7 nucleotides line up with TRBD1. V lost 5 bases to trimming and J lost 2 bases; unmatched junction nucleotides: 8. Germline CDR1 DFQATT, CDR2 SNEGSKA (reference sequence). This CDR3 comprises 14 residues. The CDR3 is CSAGRDSLNTEAFF. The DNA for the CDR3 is TGCAGTGCTGGCCGGGACAGCCTTAACACTGAAGCTTTCTTT.

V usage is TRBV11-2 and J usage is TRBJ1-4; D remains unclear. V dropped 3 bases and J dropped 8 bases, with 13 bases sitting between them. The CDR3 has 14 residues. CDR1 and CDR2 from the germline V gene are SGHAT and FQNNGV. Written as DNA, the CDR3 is TGTGCCAGCAGCTTCGGGAGGGAGGTCGAAAAACTGTTTTTT. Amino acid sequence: CASSFGREVEKLFF.

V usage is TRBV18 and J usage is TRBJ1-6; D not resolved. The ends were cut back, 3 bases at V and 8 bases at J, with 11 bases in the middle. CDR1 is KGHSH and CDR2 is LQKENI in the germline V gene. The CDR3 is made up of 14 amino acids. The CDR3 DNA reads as TGTGCCAGCTCACCGCAGGTCCGGGATTCACCCCTCCACTTT. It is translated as CASSPQVRDSPLHF.

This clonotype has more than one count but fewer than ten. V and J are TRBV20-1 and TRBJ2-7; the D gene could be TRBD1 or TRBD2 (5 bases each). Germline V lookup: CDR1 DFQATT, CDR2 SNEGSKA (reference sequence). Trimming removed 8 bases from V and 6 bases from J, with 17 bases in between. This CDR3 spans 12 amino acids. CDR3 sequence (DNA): TGCAGTCCTCCGGGCAGGGCGGGCGAGCAGTACTTC. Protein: CSPPGRAGEQYF.

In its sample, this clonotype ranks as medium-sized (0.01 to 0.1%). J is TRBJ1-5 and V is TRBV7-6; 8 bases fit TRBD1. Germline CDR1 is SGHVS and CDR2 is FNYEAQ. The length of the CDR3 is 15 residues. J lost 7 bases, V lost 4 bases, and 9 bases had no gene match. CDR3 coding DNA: TGTGCCAGCAGCTCCGGACAGGGATGGGGGCAGCCCCAGCATTTT. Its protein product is CASSSGQGWGQPQHF. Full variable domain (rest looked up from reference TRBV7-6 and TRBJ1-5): GAGVSQSPRYKVTKRGQDVALRCDPISGHVSLYWYRQALGQGPEFLTYFNYEAQQDKSGLPNDRFSAERPEGSISTLTIQRTEQRDSAMYRCASSSGQGWGQPQHFGDGTRLSIL.